What follows are 2 T cell receptor beta chains derived from one specimen sequenced in a study of T cells in Graves' hyperthyroidism and ophthalmopathy. Amplification of TCR beta CDR3 regions was performed using RNA transcripts as template. Researchers ran a first-round RT-PCR on the TCR CDR3 using the HTBI primer set. TCRdb re-called the multiplex PCR reads through MiXCR, storing one row per CDR3 protein. In the table there are hundreds of thousands of distinct CDR3 sequences, roughly 14% of which are singletons. The material sequenced was blood. These receptors all stem from a young woman with Graves' hyperthyroidism.

The V and J genes are TRBV24-1 and TRBJ1-5; 9 bases agree with TRBD1. The V and J ends lost 9 bases and 2 bases, in that order; junction bases with no gene match: 4. This CDR3 contains 14 residues. Germline V lookup: CDR1 KGHDR, CDR2 SFDVKD. The CDR3 DNA is TGTGCCACCCAGAGGACAGGGGGCAATCAGCCCCAGCATTTT. This translates into CATQRTGGNQPQHF.

This clonotype occurred many times. The V call is TRBV12-3 or TRBV12-4, the J call TRBJ1-1; no firm D call. Between the trimmed V and J ends, which lost 3 bases and 1 base, there was a span of 9 bases. The CDR3 contains 14 residues. This chain's CDR3 is CASSLNFPNTEAFF. The CDR3 DNA reads as TGTGCCAGCAGTTTGAACTTCCCGAACACTGAAGCTTTCTTT.